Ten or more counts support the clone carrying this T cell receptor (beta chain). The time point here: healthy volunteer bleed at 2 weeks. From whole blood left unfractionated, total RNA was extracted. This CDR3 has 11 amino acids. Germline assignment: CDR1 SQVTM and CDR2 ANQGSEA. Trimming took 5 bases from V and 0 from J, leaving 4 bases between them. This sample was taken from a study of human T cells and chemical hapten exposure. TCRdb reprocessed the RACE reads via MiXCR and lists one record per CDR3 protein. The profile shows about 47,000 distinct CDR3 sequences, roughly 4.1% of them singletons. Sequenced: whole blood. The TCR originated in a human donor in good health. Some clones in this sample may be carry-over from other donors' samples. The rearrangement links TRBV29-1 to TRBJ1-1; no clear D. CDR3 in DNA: TGCAGCGTTAAGTTGAACACTGAAGCTTTCTTT. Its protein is CSVKLNTEAFF. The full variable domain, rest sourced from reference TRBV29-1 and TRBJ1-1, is SAVISQKPSRDICQRGTSLTIQCQVDSQVTMMFWYRQQPGQSLTLIATANQGSEATYESGFVIDKFPISRPNLTFSTLTVSNMSPEDSSIYLCSVKLNTEAFFGQGTRLTVV.